The 20 T cell receptor beta chains presented below share a single source sample, sequenced in a study of tumor-infiltrating lymphocytes in primary liver carcinoma. Extraction of RNA together with DNA used about 18-31 mg of unsorted bulk tissue. Making TCR beta cDNA involved approximately 520 ng total RNA and a constant-region primer. Each TCR beta library was derived from three nested multiplex PCR rounds that employed slightly modified ARM-PCR. The first two PCR rounds, around 11 cycles each, used TRBV1-TRBV30 forward primers and a C-beta reverse primer. TCRdb called the multiplex PCR reads again in MiXCR, with one record for every CDR3 protein. The sample carries about 74,000 distinct CDR3 sequences, over 60% recorded once. Sequenced: liver tumor tissue from sampling region 4. Indicated subset: tumor region T4, right-lateral pole. These TCRs come from a man aged 35 to 55 with primary liver carcinoma and hepatitis B virus infection.

Notes on this clonotype: Here the CDR3 omits its conserved ending phenylalanine or tryptophan, so a read error is the likely source. V and J are TRBV6-6 and TRBJ2-2; D is undetermined. In germline, CDR1 is MNHNY, CDR2 SVGAGI (reference sequence). This CDR3 is built from 14 residues. V was trimmed by 2 bases and J by 6 bases, leaving 10 bases between them. DNA of the CDR3: TGTGCCAGCAGTTACCGGGTCTCAGCCGGGGAGCTGTTTTCT. This translates into CASSYRVSAGELFS.

As regards this clonotype: One end of the junction is discordant with germline, which a read error may explain. The chain links TRBV6-1 to TRBJ2-7; TRBD2 agrees at 12 bases. The CDR3 length is 15 residues. Germline CDR1 reads MNHNS; CDR2 reads SASEGT. CDR3 amino acids: CVSSEWTSGNDEQYF. CDR3 bases: TGTGTCAGCAGCGAATGGACTAGCGGGAACGACGAACAGTACTTC.

This clonotype was counted only a few times. Given a much more abundant clone one base away, this may be a read error. Here the CDR3 DNA reads TGTGCCAGCAGAAAGCGGGATGGCTTATACGAGCAGTACTTC. Its protein product is CASRKRDGLYEQYF. V usage is TRBV28 and J usage is TRBJ2-7; 7 bases are shared with TRBD2. The V gene's germline CDR1 is MDHEN and CDR2 SYDVKM. The V gene end was trimmed by 6 bases and the J gene end by 4 bases; junction bases not matched to a gene: 9. CDR3 length: 14 residues.

This clonotype was detected only a few times. The junction does not match germline at one end; this may be a read error. This chain uses TRBV11-1 with TRBJ2-3; D uncertain. The CDR3 totals 15 residues. Germline values: CDR1 SGHAT, CDR2 FQDESV (reference sequence). The CDR3 bases are TGTGCCAGCAGCTTAGGATGGGTCGTCGCAGATGCGCAGTATTTT. Translating gives CASSLGWVVADAQYF.

A remark on this clonotype: The CDR3 end shows no conserved phenylalanine or tryptophan, and so a read error is likely. No DNA is shown, since the ends of the CDR3 on it are uncertain; the CDR3 is the one TCRdb lists. The rearrangement joins TRBV7-9 to TRBJ2-7; TRBD1, the D gene given by the table, was not confirmed from the DNA. Germline CDR1 SEHNR, CDR2 FQNEAQ (reference sequence). The CDR3 has 14 amino acids, counting both end residues. CDR3 protein: CASSFTGGGYERYS.

A note on this clonotype: No conserved phenylalanine or tryptophan ends this CDR3, so it is likely a read error. The chain recombines TRBV13 with TRBJ1-2; possibly TRBD1 for D (5 bases). This CDR3 is 12 amino acids long. Germline CDR1 and CDR2: PRHDT and FYEKMQ (reference sequence). CDR3 DNA: TGTGCCGGCAGCTTAAGCAGGGTGGGCTACACCCTC. Amino acid sequence: CAGSLSRVGYTL.

With respect to this clonotype: A junction boundary mismatches the germline segment, possibly from a read error. The genes are TRBV14 and TRBJ1-2; 7 nucleotides match TRBD1. The germline V gene has CDR1 SGHDN and CDR2 FVKESK. CDR3 size: 14 residues. The chain's CDR3 is CVSNQYGTASPLTF. CDR3 sequence (DNA): TGTGTCAGCAACCAATATGGGACAGCCTCCCCCCTCACCTTC.

In this sample, this clonotype turned up many times. The gene calls are TRBV4-2 and TRBJ1-3; 7 bases agree with TRBD1. V lost 1 base to trimming and J lost 0 bases; unmatched junction nucleotides: 9. The CDR3 extends over 18 amino acids. Germline V gene data show CDR1 as LGHNA and CDR2 as YNFKEQ. The CDR3 coding sequence is TGTGCCAGCAGCCAAGCATCCGGACAGGCATACTCTGGAAACACCATATATTTT. This encodes CASSQASGQAYSGNTIYF.

With regard to this clonotype: Compared with germline, one end of the junction differs, possibly owing to a read error. This rearrangement joins TRBV10-2 to TRBJ2-1; a weak D match, TRBD2 (6 bases). This CDR3 contains 16 residues. Germline CDR1 is WSHSY and CDR2 is SAAADI. The CDR3 DNA follows: TGCGACAGCAGTCTCACTACCGGGAGCTCCTTCAAGGAGCAGTTCTTC. Protein: CDSSLTTGSSFKEQFF.

This clonotype was counted at least ten times. The chain combines TRBV6-6 with TRBJ2-1; no firm D call. From germline, CDR1 is MNHNY and CDR2 SVGAGI (reference sequence). V lost 3 bases, J lost 11 bases, and 11 bases lay in between. The CDR3 loop spans 12 amino acids. DNA for the CDR3: TGTGCCAGCAGTTATGACCGACATCAGCAGTTCTTC. Translating gives CASSYDRHQQFF.

This clonotype rates as medium-sized. This chain uses TRBV6-6 with TRBJ1-1; D is undetermined. Trimming shortened V by 6 bases and J by 0 bases, and 8 bases separated the two germline ends. CDR3 length equals 13 residues. Per the germline V gene, CDR1 is MNHNY and CDR2 is SVGAGI (reference sequence). CDR3 nucleotides: TGTGCCAGCAGGCAGAGCATGAACACTGAAGCTTTCTTT. It specifies CASRQSMNTEAFF.

Concerning this clonotype itself: Because it lacks the conserved phenylalanine or tryptophan at the end, this CDR3 is likely a read error. J is TRBJ2-1 and V is TRBV29-1; D gene unclear. The germline V and J ends were trimmed by 2 bases and 6 bases, with 20 bases remaining between them. The CDR3 contains 16 residues. The V gene's germline CDR1 is SQVTM and CDR2 ANQGSEA. The CDR3 loop is CSVEWVRIRSFNEQFL. In DNA form, the CDR3 reads TGCAGCGTTGAATGGGTCAGGATTAGATCTTTCAATGAGCAGTTCCTC.

About this clonotype: A read error may account for a junction end that differs from germline. The genes are TRBV29-1 and TRBJ2-5; possible D gene TRBD2, 5 bases. Germline CDR1 and CDR2: SQVTM and ANQGSEA. This CDR3 is built from 16 residues. The CDR3 DNA follows: TGCGGCACCGAGGCCCGACGTGGGCCTGGAGGAGAGACCCAGTACTTT. As protein: CGTEARRGPGGETQYF.

This chain's CDR3 is CASSRRGRYFTDTQYF. CDR3 sequence (DNA): TGTGCCAGCAGTCGCAGGGGTCGCTACTTCACAGATACGCAGTATTTT. V and J are TRBV11-1 and TRBJ2-3, with a possible D match to TRBD1 (6 bases). Germline lookup yields CDR1 SGHAT and CDR2 FQDESV (reference sequence). Trimming left V 6 bases short and J 2 bases short, with 18 bases between. The CDR3 is 16 residues long.

This clonotype came up many times. V usage is TRBV5-1 and J usage is TRBJ2-4; D remains unclear. With 2 bases removed from V and 5 bases from J, the gap between germline ends came to 23 bases. CDR3 length equals 18 residues. Per the germline V gene, CDR1 is SGHRS and CDR2 is YFSETQ. As DNA, the CDR3 is TGCGCCAGCAGCTTATGGTACCGGGCTCCAACACAGCAAAACATTCAGTACTTC. It encodes CASSLWYRAPTQQNIQYF.

As to this clonotype: Sequence at one end of the junction differs from germline and may be a read error. This chain connects TRBV11-2 to TRBJ2-3; D is undetermined. The CDR3 loop spans 15 amino acids. From germline, CDR1 is SGHAT and CDR2 FQNNGV. The CDR3 protein is CTNSLGVPGTDTQYF. The DNA for the CDR3 is TGTACCAACAGCTTAGGAGTCCCGGGCACAGATACACAGTATTTT. The full variable domain, completed using reference TRBV11-2 and TRBJ2-3, is EAGVAQSPRYKIIEKRQSVAFWCNPISGHATLYWYQQILGQGPKLLIQFQNNGVVDDSQLPKDRFSAERLKGVDSTLKIQPAKLEDSAVYLCTNSLGVPGTDTQYFGPGTRLTVL.

As for this clonotype: A read error may account for a junction end that differs from germline. The chain uses TRBV11-2 and TRBJ2-1, with a tentative D call TRBD2 (5 bases). The CDR3 consists of 16 residues. CDR1 and CDR2 (germline): SGHAT, FQNNGV. This CDR3 reads CASSSRPTWRIYEQFF. The CDR3 nucleotides are TGCGCCAGCAGCTCGCGCCCCACCTGGAGGATCTATGAGCAGTTCTTC.

Notes on this clonotype: It may be a read error: a sequence one base away is much more abundant. In nucleotides, the CDR3 is TGTGCCAACAGCCTGGACGGAACCACCGGGGAGCTGTTTTTT. Amino acids: CANSLDGTTGELFF. V usage is TRBV13 and J usage is TRBJ2-2, with D hard to call. Germline lookup yields CDR1 PRHDT and CDR2 FYEKMQ (reference sequence). The length of the CDR3 is 14 residues.

Comments on this clonotype: The conserved phenylalanine or tryptophan normally closing the CDR3 is absent here, so this likely arose from a read error. The rearrangement uses TRBV11-2 and TRBJ2-1, with D tentatively TRBD2 (5 bases). Trimming took off 4 bases at V and 8 bases at J, with 21 bases between the two ends. The CDR3 sequence is 16 residues long. The germline V gene encodes CDR1 SGHAT and CDR2 FQNNGV. CDR3 sequence: CASSSRPRGWIYEQFL. The DNA for the CDR3 is TGTGCCAGCAGCTCGCGCCCCAGAGGGTGGATCTATGAGCAGTTCCTC.

As to this clonotype: The junction shows a germline mismatch at one end, possibly a read error. CDR3 coding DNA: TGTGCCACCAGTATGGACAGGCCGACGCAGTATTTT. Its translation is CATSMDRPTQYF. The gene calls are TRBV6-6 and TRBJ2-3; 7 bases match TRBD1. Germline lookup yields CDR1 MNHNY and CDR2 SVGAGI (reference sequence). The CDR3 consists of 12 residues.